This T cell receptor (beta chain) comes out of a study of T cells after posttransplantation cyclophosphamide. Cells defined as naive were viable CD3+CD4+ or CD3+CD8+ and CCR7+CD45RA+CD45RO-CD95-CD27+CD28+. Some clones are missing from TCRdb's copy, which holds only in-frame ones; the method was immunoSEQ multiplex PCR. The sample records about 10,000 clones, 98% being singletons. Germline values: CDR1 SNHLY, CDR2 FYNNEI. This CDR3 has 14 amino acids. Trimming shortened V by 0 bases and J by 6 bases, and 12 bases separated the two germline ends. The sequenced sample was naive CD4+ T cells sorted from PBMCs. This TCR was recovered from a woman aged 55-75 years in good health, CMV-negative, and a related stem cell transplant donor. This chain connects TRBV2 to TRBJ2-7; no firm D call. CDR3 sequence reads: CASSEALRLGEQYF. Written as DNA, the CDR3 is TGTGCCAGCAGTGAAGCGCTTCGGCTAGGCGAGCAGTACTTC.